Below are 2 T cell receptor beta chains sequenced from a single sample in a study of blood T cell repertoires in COVID-19 (dated by TCRdb to about 2020). The library was obtained by the immunoSEQ multiplex PCR assay. The table comes from immuneACCESS by way of TCRdb, which keeps in-frame sequences with V and J called. Part of the clones is missing from these tables; in studies checked, under half for an unresolved V gene and the rest for unknown reasons. The sample yields more than 75,000 clones; almost 85% were counted once. More than 9% of the sample is taken by the ten largest. Sequencing was done on a sample of peripheral blood. The receptors stem from a man aged 55 to 70 with acute or convalescent COVID-19.

V usage is TRBV11-2 and J usage is TRBJ2-2; TRBD2 matches at 12 bases. The CDR3 length is 18 residues. V shed 4 bases, J shed 5 bases, and the junction held 11 bases outside the gene matches. Germline V gene lookup returns CDR1 SGHAT and CDR2 FQNNGV. The CDR3 protein is CASSSGGLAGGRTGELFF. DNA of the CDR3: TGTGCCAGCAGCTCAGGCGGGCTAGCGGGAGGGCGGACCGGGGAGCTGTTTTTT.

This clone was observed once. The gene calls are TRBV6-1 and TRBJ2-6; TRBD1 aligns across 7 bases. The V and J ends lost 4 bases and 0 bases, in that order; junction bases with no gene match: 6. Germline CDR1 and CDR2: MNHNS and SASEGT. There are 17 residues in the CDR3. CDR3 nucleotide sequence: TGTGCCAGCAGTGCGCAGGGGGTTAGCTCTGGGGCCAACGTCCTGACTTTC. Translation: CASSAQGVSSGANVLTF.